This entry lists 9 T cell receptor beta chains sequenced from one sample in a study of blood T cell repertoires in COVID-19 (dated by TCRdb to 2018 to 2020). Library prep was done by the immunoSEQ multiplex PCR assay. TCRdb stores this immuneACCESS table with in-frame sequences only. Part of the clones is absent; in the studies checked, under half of the shortfall reflects unresolved V genes, and no reason is known for the rest. This sample lists 55,000 to 70,000 clones; about 87% were detected once. The ten largest clones add up to roughly 6.6% of the sample. Sequencing was performed on peripheral blood. These receptor sequences come from a man aged 55 to 70 with acute or convalescent COVID-19.

The rearrangement joins TRBV6-1 to TRBJ2-4; D perhaps matches TRBD1 (6 bases). V was clipped by 6 bases and J by 7 bases, with 13 bases between them. The CDR3 sequence is 13 residues long. CDR1 and CDR2 from the germline V gene are MNHNS and SASEGT. This CDR3 reads CASRGTGMNIQYF. Written as DNA, the CDR3 is TGTGCCAGCAGGGGAACAGGGATGAACATTCAGTACTTC.

The V and J genes are TRBV27 and TRBJ2-4, with TRBD2 matching over 11 bases. The CDR3 has 16 amino acids. Trimming at V came to 4 bases and at J to 4 bases, leaving 6 bases not matched to a gene. Germline V gene data show CDR1 as MNHEY and CDR2 as SMNVEV (reference sequence). Here the CDR3 DNA reads TGTGCCAGCAGTTCGGGACTAGCGGACGGGAAAAACATTCAGTACTTC. It codes for CASSSGLADGKNIQYF.

This clone was seen only once. The chain has TRBV12-3 or TRBV12-4 and TRBJ2-5, with D possibly TRBD1 on 5 matching bases. The CDR3 length is 13 residues. Trimming left V 8 bases short and J 2 bases short, with 12 bases between. The CDR3 sequence: CASRQTLQETQYF. The CDR3 DNA reads as TGTGCCAGCCGACAGACCCTACAAGAGACCCAGTACTTC.

This chain connects TRBV14 to TRBJ1-4; D uncertain. The CDR3 consists of 17 residues. Germline CDR1 SGHDN, CDR2 FVKESK. V was clipped by 5 bases and J by 2 bases, with 18 bases between them. Here the CDR3 DNA reads TGTGCCAGCAGCTCGGGAATATCTCCCTTTACTAATGAAAAACTGTTTTTT. Translated, it gives CASSSGISPFTNEKLFF. The full variable domain, completed using reference TRBV14 and TRBJ1-4, is EAGVTQFPSHSVIEKGQTVTLRCDPISGHDNLYWYRRVMGKEIKFLLHFVKESKQDESGMPNNRFLAERTGGTYSTLKVQPAELEDSGVYFCASSSGISPFTNEKLFFGSGTQLSVL.

V gene TRBV6-6 combines with J gene TRBJ2-1; tentative D call: TRBD2 (7 bases). The CDR3 loop spans 15 amino acids. The V end lost 6 bases, the J end lost 7 bases, and 19 bases lay between the germline ends. Germline lookup yields CDR1 MNHNY and CDR2 SVGAGI (reference sequence). CDR3 nucleotides: TGTGCCAGCAGGAGGGGGGGCCTTGGGGAAAATGAGCAGTTCTTC. It yields the protein CASRRGGLGENEQFF.

Only one count was recorded for this clone. The chain uses TRBV30 and TRBJ2-7, with 13 bases matching TRBD2. The CDR3 runs 15 residues. V was pared by 2 bases and J by 6 bases, with 7 bases of the junction left unmatched. Per germline, CDR1 GTSNPN and CDR2 SVGIG (reference sequence). The CDR3 DNA sequence: TGTGCCTGGAGTATGACTAGCGGGGGGCCACGCGAGCAGTACTTC. Translated, it gives CAWSMTSGGPREQYF. The full variable domain, in which reference TRBV30 and TRBJ2-7 provide the parts outside the CDR3, is SQTIHQWPATLVQPVGSPLSLECTVEGTSNPNLYWYRQAAGRGLQLLFYSVGIGQISSEVPQNLSASRPQDRQFILSSKKLLLSDSGFYLCAWSMTSGGPREQYFGPGTRLTVT.

The rearrangement joins TRBV12-3 or TRBV12-4 to TRBJ1-6; D is ambiguous. The CDR3 totals 12 residues. Trimming took off 6 bases at V and 7 bases at J, with 7 bases between the two ends. The DNA for the CDR3 is TGTGCCAGCAGCCAGGTCAATTCACCCCTCCACTTT. Its translation is CASSQVNSPLHF.

This chain connects TRBV27 to TRBJ1-4; 8 bases fit TRBD1. V shed 3 bases and J 3 bases; nucleotides not matched to a gene: 6. The germline gives CDR1 MNHEY, CDR2 SMNVEV (reference sequence). The CDR3 length is 16 residues. The CDR3 region is CASSLGQVAPNEKLFF. CDR3 bases: TGTGCCAGCAGTTTGGGACAGGTGGCCCCTAATGAAAAACTGTTTTTT.

V usage is TRBV6-6 and J usage is TRBJ1-1, with D perhaps matching TRBD1 (5 bases). Germline V gene sequence: CDR1 MNHNY, CDR2 SVGAGI (reference sequence). This CDR3 is 16 amino acids long. The V gene lost 2 bases and the J gene lost 5 bases, with 18 bases spanning the gap. Written as DNA, the CDR3 is TGTGCCAGCAGTTACGGGGGAGTGGAGGGTTTGACTGAAGCTTTCTTT. It yields the protein CASSYGGVEGLTEAFF.